One and the same sample provided the 10 T cell receptor beta chains below, sequenced in a study of glioma-infiltrating T cells. Amplification of TCR alpha and beta CDR3 regions from RNA used iRepertoire nested multiplex PCR. Each CDR3 protein is one row after TCRdb ran MiXCR on the multiplex PCR reads. The sample records a few hundred thousand distinct CDR3 sequences, 41% being singletons. Sequenced material: glioma tissue, nonneoplastic brain tissue, or PBMCs (not recorded which). Source of these receptors: a human donor with low-grade glioma or glioblastoma, undergoing nonglioma brain surgery, or in good health (not recorded which).

The chain uses TRBV19 and TRBJ2-3; the D is unclear. Trimming removed 0 bases from V and 0 bases from J, with 7 bases in between. The CDR3 runs 15 residues. From germline, CDR1 is LNHDA and CDR2 SQIVND (reference sequence). The CDR3 loop reads CASSIETTSTDTQYF. The CDR3 nucleotides read TGTGCCAGTAGTATAGAGACCACTAGCACAGATACGCAGTATTTT.

This clonotype was seen a handful of times. This chain connects TRBV6-1 to TRBJ2-5; D is possibly TRBD1 (6 bases). V lost 10 bases and J lost 1, with 10 bases in between. This CDR3 is built from 12 residues. Looked up from germline, CDR1 is MNHNS and CDR2 is SASEGT. CDR3 coding DNA: TGTGCCATTTCACAGGGCCAAGAGACCCAGTACTTC. Its protein is CAISQGQETQYF.

The gene calls are TRBV4-1 and TRBJ2-4, with D uncertain. Germline CDR1 is MGHRA and CDR2 is YSYEKL. The V end lost 1 base, the J end lost 0 bases, and 13 bases lay between the germline ends. The CDR3 contains 17 residues. The CDR3 region has the DNA TGCGCCAGCAGCCAAGTTCCGAGTCCCCAAGCCAAAAACATTCAGTACTTC. Its translation: CASSQVPSPQAKNIQYF.

As for this clonotype: Just one base apart from a much larger clone, this may be a read error. V gene TRBV6-6 combines with J gene TRBJ2-2; 9 bases are shared with TRBD1. The CDR3 runs 16 residues. Germline loops: CDR1 MNHNY, CDR2 SVGAGI (reference sequence). Trimming at V came to 6 bases and at J to 9 bases, leaving 14 bases not matched to a gene. CDR3 sequence reads: CASSPYGTGLTWELFF. CDR3 coding DNA: TGTGCCAGCAGCCCTTACGGGACAGGGCTGACCTGGGAGCTGTTTTTT.

Worth noting for this clonotype: Just one base apart from a much larger clone, this may be a read error. V and J are TRBV6-2 or TRBV6-3 and TRBJ2-7; D not resolved. Trimming left V 6 bases short and J 5 bases short, with 20 bases between. Germline lookup yields CDR1 MNHEY and CDR2 SVGEGT. This CDR3 spans 15 amino acids. As DNA, the CDR3 is TGTGCCAGCAGGCCCCGTGACTTGACCAGCCACGAGCAGTACTTC. It is translated as CASRPRDLTSHEQYF.

Only a few counts were recorded for this clonotype. The CDR3 coding sequence is TGTGCCAGCAGTTTTAGAATGAGCACAGATACGCAGTATTTT. This gives the protein CASSFRMSTDTQYF. The V and J genes are TRBV28 and TRBJ2-3, with D uncertain. CDR3 length: 14 residues. Trimming cost V 3 bases and J 0 bases, with 7 bases left between them. Germline values: CDR1 MDHEN, CDR2 SYDVKM.

The chain joins TRBV6-1 to TRBJ2-2; the match to TRBD1 covers 10 bases. Trimming removed 10 bases from V and 4 bases from J; junction bases left unmatched: 9. The CDR3 sequence is 15 residues long. Germline CDR1 MNHNS, CDR2 SASEGT. CDR3 sequence: CAISRDRGFTGELFF. The CDR3 nucleotides read TGTGCCATCTCCAGGGACAGGGGTTTCACCGGGGAGCTGTTTTTT.

This clonotype was picked up many times. V gene TRBV28 combines with J gene TRBJ2-2, with no clear D. Per the germline V gene, CDR1 is MDHEN and CDR2 is SYDVKM. The CDR3 extends over 11 amino acids. V was cut by 3 bases and J by 4 bases, with 0 bases left in between. The CDR3 reads CASSFTGELFF. DNA of the CDR3: TGTGCCAGCAGTTTCACCGGGGAGCTGTTTTTT.

This chain links TRBV10-3 with TRBJ2-3; D is uncertain. The CDR3 has 12 residues. CDR1 and CDR2 from the germline V gene are ENHRY and SYGVKD. Trimming left V 2 bases short and J 4 bases short, with 4 bases between. The CDR3: CAISELSDTQYF. CDR3 sequence (DNA): TGTGCCATCAGTGAGCTCTCAGATACGCAGTATTTT.

This clonotype was observed at least ten times. This chain links TRBV6-2 or TRBV6-3 with TRBJ2-7; 11 nucleotides align to TRBD2. The germline V gene has CDR1 MNHEY and CDR2 SVGEGT. V lost 7 bases and J lost 6; bases outside the gene matches: 11. CDR3 length: 15 amino acids. This chain's CDR3 is CASTPTSGSFGEQYF. The CDR3 DNA is TGTGCCAGCACTCCAACTAGCGGGAGTTTTGGCGAGCAGTACTTC.